The 15 T cell receptor beta chains listed next were all sequenced from one sample in a study of tumor-infiltrating lymphocytes in primary liver carcinoma. A primer in the constant region served to generate TCR beta cDNA from about 480 ng of total RNA. Three nested multiplex PCR rounds of slightly modified ARM-PCR generated TCR beta libraries. Rounds one and two of PCR, each of 10 cycles, were primed with TRBV1-TRBV30 forward primers and a C-beta reverse primer. TCRdb passed the multiplex PCR reads through MiXCR, listing each CDR3 protein once. The table shows around 100,000 distinct CDR3 sequences, with about 62% occurring only once. Starting material for RNA and DNA co-extraction consisted of about 20-30 mg of unsorted bulk tissue. Sequenced material: liver tumor tissue from sampling region 2. Specified subset: tumor region T2, inferior pole. The receptor set was obtained from a woman aged 60-75 years with primary liver carcinoma and hepatitis B virus infection.

Note on this clonotype: This sequence may be a read error, since a much larger clone differs from it by one base. The chain links TRBV10-2 to TRBJ1-5; perhaps TRBD1 as D (5 bases). This CDR3 is built from 14 residues. The germline gives CDR1 WSHSY, CDR2 SAAADI. The CDR3 DNA sequence: TGCGCCAGCAGTTTAAATCAGGGCAATCAGTCCCAGCATTTT. Translation: CASSLNQGNQSQHF.

In this sample, this clonotype turned up a few times. One base away lies a much larger clone, so this may be a sequencing read error. The rearrangement links TRBV7-8 to TRBJ2-7; 9 bases align to TRBD2. In germline, CDR1 is SGHVS, CDR2 FQNEAQ. CDR3 length: 15 amino acids. CDR3 sequence reads: CVSSVSGSSVYEQYF. The CDR3, as DNA: TGTGTCAGCAGCGTTAGCGGGAGCTCCGTCTACGAGCAGTACTTC.

Turning to this clonotype: It may be a read error: a sequence one base away is much more abundant. V and J are TRBV5-8 and TRBJ1-1; tentatively, D is TRBD1 (5 bases). The length of the CDR3 is 15 residues. CDR1 and CDR2 (germline): SGHTS, YDEGEE. The CDR3 region is CASSLRDGANTEVFF. The CDR3 nucleotides are TGTGCCAGCAGCTTGCGGGACGGAGCGAACACTGAAGTTTTCTTT.

Points on this clonotype: The conserved final phenylalanine or tryptophan is absent from the CDR3, which likely points to a read error. The chain has TRBV11-3 and TRBJ2-1; TRBD2 matches at 12 bases. The CDR3 length is 15 residues. Germline CDR1 reads SGHNT; CDR2 reads YENEEA. Written as DNA, the CDR3 is TGTGCTAGCAGCTTAATGACTAGCGGGAGTCTTGAGCAGTTCTTA. It specifies CASSLMTSGSLEQFL.

Comment on this clonotype: It is likely a read error, because the conserved phenylalanine at the end of the CDR3 is missing. The gene calls are TRBV6-6 and TRBJ1-2; TRBD1 is a possible D gene (6 bases). Germline V gives CDR1 MNHNY, CDR2 SVGAGI (reference sequence). The CDR3 length is 14 residues. Between the trimmed V and J ends, which lost 4 bases and 2 bases, there was a span of 11 bases. The CDR3 DNA reads TGTGCCAGCAGTTTGGGACACGAAAACTATGGCTACACCCCC. This gives the protein CASSLGHENYGYTP.

With regard to this clonotype: Being one base from a much bigger clone, this may be a read error. The CDR3 region has the DNA TGTGCCAGCAGCTTGCAAGCAGGCCCCACTGAAGCTTTCTTT. Its protein product is CASSLQAGPTEAFF. V usage is TRBV7-9 and J usage is TRBJ1-1, with D unclear. V gave up 3 bases and J gave up 4 bases, with 12 bases separating them. In germline, CDR1 is SEHNR, CDR2 FQNEAQ (reference sequence). There are 14 residues in the CDR3.

There are a few counts of this clonotype. V is TRBV6-5 and J is TRBJ1-2; TRBD1 might be the D (6 bases). With 11 bases removed from V and 11 bases from J, the gap between germline ends came to 24 bases. The CDR3 has 13 amino acids. The germline CDR1 and CDR2 sequences are MNHEY and SVGAGI. CDR3 DNA: TGTGCCGTTTCTACAGGGCGACACTATTGTTACACCTTC. It encodes CAVSTGRHYCYTF.

This clonotype was seen a single time. Because the CDR3's place on the DNA is in doubt, the DNA is left out and the CDR3 is given as listed by TCRdb. The V and J genes are TRBV29-1 and TRBJ2-7; the DNA was not compared with TRBD2, the D call given in the table. The germline CDR1 and CDR2 sequences are SQVTM and ANQGSEA. The length of the CDR3 is 14 amino acids, counting both ends. The CDR3 protein is CSVALGTGGYEQHF.

A single count supports this clonotype. One end of the junction does not line up with germline, which may come from a read error. The chain combines TRBV11-2 with TRBJ2-7, with D unresolved. From germline, CDR1 is SGHAT and CDR2 FQNNGV. The CDR3 consists of 15 residues. CDR3 sequence reads: CASSLDPGHTAEQYF. The CDR3 bases are TGCGCCAGCAGCTTAGACCCAGGCCATACAGCCGAGCAGTACTTC.

Comments on this clonotype: An end of the junction differs from the germline gene, which may be a read error. This rearrangement joins TRBV7-8 to TRBJ2-7; 9 bases align to TRBD1. The CDR3 runs 14 residues. Germline CDR1 is SGHVS and CDR2 is FQNEAQ. The DNA of the CDR3 is TGTGCCTGCAGCTTCCCGGGACAGGGCTACGAGCAGTACTTC. It encodes CACSFPGQGYEQYF.

Regarding this clonotype: Mismatch with germline at one junction end may stem from a read error. The V and J genes are TRBV2 and TRBJ2-2, with D tentatively TRBD2 (6 bases). The germline gives CDR1 SNHLY, CDR2 FYNNEI. The CDR3 spans 19 residues. CDR3 DNA sequence: TGTGCTAGCAGTCTCCGTGGCCAGGCAGGTCGGGGGTTGGCCGGGGAGCTGTTTTTT. Amino acid sequence: CASSLRGQAGRGLAGELFF.

Of note for this clonotype: The junction shows a germline mismatch at one end, possibly a read error. The V gene is TRBV20-1, the J gene TRBJ2-3, with TRBD2 identical over 13 bases. The germline V gene has CDR1 DFQATT and CDR2 SNEGSKA (reference sequence). The CDR3 sequence is 15 residues long. For the CDR3, the DNA is TGCAGTGCTAGACCGACTAGCGGGAGGCCCGATACGCAGTTTTTT. Protein sequence: CSARPTSGRPDTQFF.

V gene TRBV12-3 or TRBV12-4 combines with J gene TRBJ1-3; 7 bases are a match to TRBD1. This CDR3 comprises 15 residues. The CDR3 DNA reads TGTGTCAGTAGTGCCACAGGGGACTCTGGAAACACCATATATTTT. As protein: CVSSATGDSGNTIYF.

V and J are TRBV20-1 and TRBJ2-7; D possibly corresponds to TRBD2 (5 bases). V was clipped by 5 bases and J by 4 bases, with 15 bases between them. The CDR3 runs to 13 residues. CDR1 and CDR2 (germline): DFQATT, SNEGSKA (reference sequence). The CDR3 loop reads CSALQPGVYEQYF. CDR3 nucleotide sequence: TGCAGTGCTCTTCAGCCCGGGGTTTACGAGCAGTACTTC.

This clonotype counts as medium-sized. This sequence joins TRBV11-2 and TRBJ2-1; TRBD2 matches 7 bases. V lost 0 bases to trimming and J lost 11 bases; unmatched junction nucleotides: 4. Per the germline V gene, CDR1 is SGHAT and CDR2 is FQNNGV. The CDR3 spans 13 residues. CDR3 sequence: CASSLEGAGQQFF. Here the CDR3 DNA reads TGTGCCAGCAGCTTAGAGGGAGCGGGGCAGCAGTTCTTC.